This record covers a single TCR beta chain. No antigen is known for it. CDR1 and CDR2 (SGHVS, FQNEAQ) derive from the germline V gene. From the cysteine through the phenylalanine, the CDR3 covers 17 amino acids. The DNA sequence is not available. These reads were obtained on an Illumina HiSeq 2000. TCR beta cDNA libraries were prepared using 5'RACE template switching, which introduced a universal primer site and unique molecular identifiers. Synthesis of cDNA was primed from the TCR beta constant segment and was followed by two consecutive PCR amplification steps. The original methods were these. MIGEC handled demultiplexing of the reads and grouping by UMI, while MiTCR was used to assemble and quantify clonotypes. Only TCR cDNA sequences supported by at least two reads were kept to exclude erroneous sequences. The tcR package was used for downstream repertoire analysis, and clonotypes were matched across fractions by CDR3 nucleotide sequence plus V segment. VDJmatch was used to annotate antigen specificity against VDJdb, with one amino acid substitution in CDR3 allowed. The reads underwent TCRdb reprocessing, giving one record for each CDR3 protein sequence and no DNA. The authors' filters were not applied to this entry. The sample table on file contains over 120,000 distinct CDR3 sequences. Of the sample, 9.5% to 15% falls within the top ten clones.

HCMV serostatus was determined by detecting HCMV-specific IgG in serum with a commercial ELISA kit. Ficoll density gradient centrifugation was used to isolate peripheral blood mononuclear cells from blood. The data stem from a study of T cells expressing NK-cell markers (dated by TCRdb to about 2020). Looking at the study overall: In sorted CD3+CD56+NKG2C+, CD3+CD56+NKG2C- and CD3+CD56-NKG2C+ T-cell subsets from several donors, TCR beta-chain repertoires were profiled. Seven of the eight sequenced donors were HCMV-seropositive and one was HCMV-seronegative. The study sequenced eight donors, all healthy volunteers chosen at random: three men and five women. The libraries were sequenced on Illumina HiSeq 2000/2500, MiSeq or NextSeq, producing 2 x 150 bp reads.

Summary of the overall study and its limitations: Those dominant clonotypes were again the most abundant among CD3+CD56-NKG2C+ cells in a handful of donors, at about 25-60.1%. For six donors, the dominant CD3+CD56+NKG2C+ clonotypes were among the top 10 CD8+ clonotypes and accounted for roughly 1.0-8% of CD8+ T cells. It remained unclear whether the expanded NKG2C-expressing T cell clones were specific for HCMV antigens.

The chain is encoded by TRBV7-8 joined to TRBJ2-1; the TCRdb call, TRBD2, lacks DNA for checking. Sequenced material: blood T cells: a sorted CD56 or NKG2C T cell subset, CD4+ or CD8+ T cells, or bulk PBMC T cells (not recorded which). This TCR derives from a man aged 18-30 years in good health. Donor details come from another sample of the same person, matched by shared clones. The CDR3 amino acid sequence is: CASSLAGGLAAFNEQFF.